This is a list of T cell receptor beta chains from one sample in a study of blood T cell repertoires in COVID-19. Using immunoSEQ multiplex PCR, the repertoire was profiled, and TCRdb retains in-frame clones only, with some absent. The table lists roughly 290,000 clones, about 88% of them singletons. Material: peripheral blood. The receptors shown here come from a woman in her fifties or sixties with acute or convalescent COVID-19. CDR3s include the opening cysteine and the closing phenylalanine or tryptophan. A D gene is named only where the DNA matches it firmly. Only part of the rows carry a size: once, few, many, or a class if the clone is expanded.

j_call,v_call,clone_size,d_call,cdr3_nt,cdr3_aa
TRBJ1-2,TRBV28,few,NA,TGTGCCAGCACCCAAAGGACAGCCTATGGCTACACCTTC,CASTQRTAYGYTF
TRBJ2-6,TRBV11-2,NA,NA,TGTGCCAGCAGCTCCTACTCTGGGGCCAACGTCCTGACTTTC,CASSSYSGANVLTF
TRBJ2-1,TRBV9,NA,TRBD2,TGTGCCAGCAGCGTCACGAGCGGGAGATGGCAGTTCTTC,CASSVTSGRWQFF
TRBJ1-6,TRBV7-2,NA,TRBD1,TGTGCCAGCAGCTTAGCGTTTCAGGGGGCCGGTTCACCCCTCCACTTT,CASSLAFQGAGSPLHF
TRBJ2-7,TRBV27,NA,NA,TGTGCCAGCAGTCCAGGGTTAGGGATTCCCTACGAGCAGTACTTC,CASSPGLGIPYEQYF
TRBJ2-3,TRBV4-2,NA,NA,TGTGCCAGCAGCCAAGACGAGGGGGGGGCAACAGATACGCAGTATTTT,CASSQDEGGATDTQYF
TRBJ1-2,TRBV4-3,NA,NA,TGCGCCAGCAGCCAAGATCTGGGGGCAGGCTATGGCTACACCTTC,CASSQDLGAGYGYTF
TRBJ1-5,TRBV28,NA,NA,TGTGCCAGCAGTTTAGGGCCGGAGGGTCGCAATCAGCCCCAGCATTTT,CASSLGPEGRNQPQHF
TRBJ1-2,TRBV12-3/TRBV12-4,NA,NA,TGTGCCAGCAGCCCTAGTACGGGCTACACCTTC,CASSPSTGYTF
TRBJ2-7,TRBV5-1,NA,TRBD1,TGCGCCAGCAGCCCGGGGCAGGGGGCCTACGAGCAGTACTTC,CASSPGQGAYEQYF
TRBJ2-7,TRBV5-6,NA,TRBD1,TGTGCCAGCAGCTTAATACAGGGGGCGGGAACGCAGTACTTC,CASSLIQGAGTQYF
TRBJ1-1,TRBV14,NA,TRBD1,TGTGCCAGCAGCCAAGAATACCGCACAGGGGGCGCGGGTGCTTTCTTT,CASSQEYRTGGAGAFF
TRBJ1-5,TRBV6-2/TRBV6-3,NA,NA,TGTGCCAGCAGTCGGGGGATGCGTGGTCAGCCCCAGCATTTT,CASSRGMRGQPQHF
TRBJ2-1,TRBV4-3,NA,NA,TGCGCCAGCAGCCAAGGAGGGGGCAATGAGCAGTTCTTC,CASSQGGGNEQFF
TRBJ2-1,TRBV5-1,once,TRBD2,TGCGCCAGCAGCTTGGAAGCGGGAGGGTACAATGAGCAGTTCTTC,CASSLEAGGYNEQFF
TRBJ1-1,TRBV29-1,NA,NA,TGCAGCGGGAACGACAGAGAGGCTGAAGCTTTCTTT,CSGNDREAEAFF
TRBJ1-1,TRBV29-1,NA,NA,TGCAGCGTTGATCGGGGGGGCACTGAAGCTTTCTTT,CSVDRGGTEAFF
TRBJ1-6,TRBV3-1/TRBV3-2,NA,NA,TGTGCCGGCAGCCAAGGGACGGGGTTTGGATATAATTCACCCCTCCACTTT,CAGSQGTGFGYNSPLHF
TRBJ2-3,TRBV5-4,NA,NA,TGTGCCAGCACCGGAGAGGGGGGGCGGCTAGATACGCAGTATTTT,CASTGEGGRLDTQYF
TRBJ1-1,TRBV7-9,NA,NA,TGTGCCAGCAGCTTCGGGAAAACTGAAGCTTTCTTT,CASSFGKTEAFF
TRBJ2-1,TRBV7-2,NA,TRBD2,TGTGCCAGCAGGGGAAGGGGCGGGAGGGCCAGCTCCTACAATGAGCAGTTCTTC,CASRGRGGRASSYNEQFF
TRBJ2-7,TRBV3-1/TRBV3-2,NA,TRBD1,TGTGCCAGCAGCCCCGGGACAGTAACCTACGAGCAGTACTTC,CASSPGTVTYEQYF
TRBJ1-1,TRBV19,once,NA,TGTGCCAGTAGTACGGGGAGCACTGAAGCTTTCTTT,CASSTGSTEAFF
TRBJ2-7,TRBV6-5,many,NA,TGTGCCAGCAATGGAGCCTACGAGCAGTACTTC,CASNGAYEQYF
TRBJ2-2,TRBV5-1,NA,TRBD1,TGCGCCAGCAGCCTCGGGACAGTCAACACCGGGGAGCTGTTTTTT,CASSLGTVNTGELFF